The clone carrying this T cell receptor (beta chain) showed up just a few times. Germline V gene lookup returns CDR1 SNHLY and CDR2 FYNNEI. The CDR3 has 15 residues. V was shortened by 1 base and J by 0 bases, with 10 bases between the two germline ends. This entry comes from a study of cytomegalovirus exposure and HLA in healthy donors. Both 60 Vbeta primers and 13 Jbeta primers went into the PCR. The protocol was immunoSEQ multiplex PCR, while the TCRdb copy is restricted to in-frame clones and leaves out a portion. The repertoire holds roughly 190,000 clones, with around four fifths as singletons. V and J are TRBV2 and TRBJ2-7; D ambiguous. The TCR comes from a female donor in good health and CMV-seronegative. The sequencing input was PBMCs. Here the CDR3 DNA reads TGTGCCAGCAGTGAAGAAGCGATGAGCTCCTACGAGCAGTACTTC. It yields the protein CASSEEAMSSYEQYF. Filled out from reference TRBV2 and TRBJ2-7, the complete variable domain reads EPEVTQTPSHQVTQMGQEVILRCVPISNHLYFYWYRQILGQKVEFLVSFYNNEISEKSEIFDDQFSVERPDGSNFTLKIRSTKLEDSAMYFCASSEEAMSSYEQYFGPGTRLTVT.